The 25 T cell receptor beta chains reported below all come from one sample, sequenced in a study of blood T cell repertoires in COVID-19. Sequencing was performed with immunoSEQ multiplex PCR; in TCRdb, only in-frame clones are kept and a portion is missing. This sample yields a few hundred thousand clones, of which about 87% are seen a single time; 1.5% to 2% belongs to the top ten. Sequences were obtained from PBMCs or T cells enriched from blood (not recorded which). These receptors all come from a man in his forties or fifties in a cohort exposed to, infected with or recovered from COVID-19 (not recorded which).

CDR3 coding DNA: TGCGCCAGCAGCTTGTTCGGGAGCGGGTACGAGCAGTACTTC. It yields the protein CASSLFGSGYEQYF. V usage is TRBV5-1 and J usage is TRBJ2-7, with a weak D call TRBD2 (6 bases). This CDR3 is built from 14 residues. V shed 1 base and J shed 4 bases, with 12 bases lying between them. Germline CDR1 is SGHRS and CDR2 is YFSETQ.

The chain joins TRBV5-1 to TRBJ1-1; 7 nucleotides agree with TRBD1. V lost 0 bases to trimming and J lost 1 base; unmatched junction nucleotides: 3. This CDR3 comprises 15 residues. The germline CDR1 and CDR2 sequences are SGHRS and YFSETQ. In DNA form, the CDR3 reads TGCGCCAGCAGCTTGGAAGACAGGGCGAACACTGAAGCTTTCTTT. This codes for CASSLEDRANTEAFF. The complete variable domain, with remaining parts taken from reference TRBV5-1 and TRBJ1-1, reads KAGVTQTPRYLIKTRGQQVTLSCSPISGHRSVSWYQQTPGQGLQFLFEYFSETQRNKGNFPGRFSGRQFSNSRSEMNVSTLELGDSALYLCASSLEDRANTEAFFGQGTRLTVV.

The CDR3 region is CASSTRTSGSYEQYF. The CDR3 DNA sequence: TGTGCCAGCAGTACCCGAACTAGCGGTTCCTACGAGCAGTACTTC. This chain links TRBV6-5 with TRBJ2-7; 8 bases are shared with TRBD2. CDR3 length: 15 amino acids. Losses at the gene ends were 5 bases for V and 1 base for J; bases not matched to a gene: 7. Germline CDR1 MNHEY, CDR2 SVGAGI.

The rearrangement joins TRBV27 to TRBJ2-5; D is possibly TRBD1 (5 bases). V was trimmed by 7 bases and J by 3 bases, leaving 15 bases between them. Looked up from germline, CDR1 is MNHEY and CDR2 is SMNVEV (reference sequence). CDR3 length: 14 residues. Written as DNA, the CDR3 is TGTGCCAGCACACAAGGGGATCCGAAAGAGACCCAGTACTTC. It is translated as CASTQGDPKETQYF.

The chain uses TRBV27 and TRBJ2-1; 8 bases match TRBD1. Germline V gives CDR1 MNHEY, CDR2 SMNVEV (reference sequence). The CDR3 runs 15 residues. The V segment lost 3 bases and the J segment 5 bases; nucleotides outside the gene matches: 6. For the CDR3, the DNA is TGTGCCAGCAGTTTCGCAGGGGGCAGGGACAATGAGCAGTTCTTC. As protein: CASSFAGGRDNEQFF.

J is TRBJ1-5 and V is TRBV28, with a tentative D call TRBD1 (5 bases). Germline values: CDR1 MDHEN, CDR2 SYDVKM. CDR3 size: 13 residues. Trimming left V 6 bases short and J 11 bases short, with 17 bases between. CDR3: CASSPRGGWAQHF. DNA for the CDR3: TGTGCCAGCAGCCCCCGGGGGGGTTGGGCCCAGCATTTT.

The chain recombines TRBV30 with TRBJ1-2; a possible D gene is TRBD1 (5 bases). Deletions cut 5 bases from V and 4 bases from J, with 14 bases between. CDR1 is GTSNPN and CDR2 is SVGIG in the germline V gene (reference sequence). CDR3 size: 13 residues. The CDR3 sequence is CAWEQEGFYGYTF. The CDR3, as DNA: TGTGCCTGGGAGCAGGAGGGGTTCTATGGCTACACCTTC. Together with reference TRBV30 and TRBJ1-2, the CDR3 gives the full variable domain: SQTIHQWPATLVQPVGSPLSLECTVEGTSNPNLYWYRQAAGRGLQLLFYSVGIGQISSEVPQNLSASRPQDRQFILSSKKLLLSDSGFYLCAWEQEGFYGYTFGSGTRLTVV.

CDR3 loop: CASSGVPGLERDTQYF. DNA of the CDR3: TGTGCCAGCAGCGGCGTTCCGGGACTAGAGAGAGATACGCAGTATTTT. The J gene is TRBJ2-3, the V gene TRBV5-8, with TRBD2 identical over 8 bases. V lost 4 bases to trimming and J lost 5 bases; unmatched junction nucleotides: 12. Germline V lookup: CDR1 SGHTS, CDR2 YDEGEE. This CDR3 is 16 amino acids long. Combining the CDR3 with reference TRBV5-8 and TRBJ2-3 gives the whole variable domain EAGVTQSPTHLIKTRGQQATLRCSPISGHTSVYWYQQALGLGLQFLLWYDEGEERNRGNFPPRFSGRQFPNYSSELNVNALELEDSALYLCASSGVPGLERDTQYFGPGTRLTVL.

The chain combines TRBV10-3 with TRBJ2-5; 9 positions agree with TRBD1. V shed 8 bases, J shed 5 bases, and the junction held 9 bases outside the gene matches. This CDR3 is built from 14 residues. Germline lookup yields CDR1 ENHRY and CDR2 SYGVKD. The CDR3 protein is CAISNRGLGETQYF. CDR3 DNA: TGTGCCATCTCAAACAGGGGGCTGGGGGAGACCCAGTACTTC.

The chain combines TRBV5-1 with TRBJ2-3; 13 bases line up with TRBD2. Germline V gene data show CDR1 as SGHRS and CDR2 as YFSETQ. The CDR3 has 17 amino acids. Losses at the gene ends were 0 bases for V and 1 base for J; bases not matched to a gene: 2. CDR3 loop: CASSLGTSGGGTDTQYF. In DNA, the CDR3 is TGCGCCAGCAGCTTGGGGACTAGCGGGGGCGGCACAGATACGCAGTATTTT.

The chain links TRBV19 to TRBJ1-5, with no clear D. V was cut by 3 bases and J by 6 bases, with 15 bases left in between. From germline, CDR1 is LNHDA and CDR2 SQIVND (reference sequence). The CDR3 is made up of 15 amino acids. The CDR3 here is CASSITTGRGQPQHF. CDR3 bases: TGTGCCAGTAGTATCACAACGGGGAGAGGTCAGCCCCAGCATTTT.

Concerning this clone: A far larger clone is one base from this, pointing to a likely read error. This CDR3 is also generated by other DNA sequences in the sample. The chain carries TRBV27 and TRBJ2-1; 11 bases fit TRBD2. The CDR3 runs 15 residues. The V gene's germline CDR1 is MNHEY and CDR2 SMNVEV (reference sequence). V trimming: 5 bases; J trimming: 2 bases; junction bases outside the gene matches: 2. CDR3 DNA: TGTGCCAGCAGTCTTAGCGGGAGGGCCTACAATGAGCAGTTCTTC. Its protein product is CASSLSGRAYNEQFF.

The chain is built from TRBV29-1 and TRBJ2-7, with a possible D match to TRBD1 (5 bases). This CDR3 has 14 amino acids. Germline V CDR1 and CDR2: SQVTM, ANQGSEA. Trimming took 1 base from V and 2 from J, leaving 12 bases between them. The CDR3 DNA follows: TGCAGCGTTGAAGGGGGTCAGGGTCCCTACGAGCAGTACTTC. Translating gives CSVEGGQGPYEQYF.

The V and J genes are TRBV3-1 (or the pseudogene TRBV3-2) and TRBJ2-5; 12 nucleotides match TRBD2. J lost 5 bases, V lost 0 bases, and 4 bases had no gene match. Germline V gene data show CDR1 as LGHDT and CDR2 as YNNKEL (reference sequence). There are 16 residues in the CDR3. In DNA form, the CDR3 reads TGTGCCAGCAGCCAAGAGCTGCTAGCGGGAGGGGAGACCCAGTACTTC. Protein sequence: CASSQELLAGGETQYF.

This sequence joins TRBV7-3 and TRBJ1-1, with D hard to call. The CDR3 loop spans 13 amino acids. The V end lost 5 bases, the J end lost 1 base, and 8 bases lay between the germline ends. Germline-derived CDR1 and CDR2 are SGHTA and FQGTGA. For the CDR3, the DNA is TGTGCCAGCAGCGCCCAGGCGAACACTGAAGCTTTCTTT. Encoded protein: CASSAQANTEAFF.

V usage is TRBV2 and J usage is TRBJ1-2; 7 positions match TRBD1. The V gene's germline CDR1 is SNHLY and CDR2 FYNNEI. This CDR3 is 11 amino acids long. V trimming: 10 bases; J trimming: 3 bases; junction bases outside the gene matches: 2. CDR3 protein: CANTGDYGYTF. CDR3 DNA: TGTGCCAACACAGGGGACTATGGCTACACCTTC.

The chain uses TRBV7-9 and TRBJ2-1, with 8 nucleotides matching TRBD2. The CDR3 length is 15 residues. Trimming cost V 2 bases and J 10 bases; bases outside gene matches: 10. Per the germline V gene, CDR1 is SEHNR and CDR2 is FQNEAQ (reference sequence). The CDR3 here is CASSLMGLVVSEQFF. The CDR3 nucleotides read TGTGCCAGCAGCTTAATGGGACTAGTAGTTTCGGAGCAGTTCTTC.

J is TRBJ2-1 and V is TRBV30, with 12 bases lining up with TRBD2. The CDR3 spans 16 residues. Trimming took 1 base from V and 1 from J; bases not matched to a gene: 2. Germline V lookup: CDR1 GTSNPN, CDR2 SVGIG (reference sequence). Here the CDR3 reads CAWSGLAGGSYNEQFF. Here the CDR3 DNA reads TGTGCCTGGAGTGGGCTAGCGGGGGGGTCCTACAATGAGCAGTTCTTC.

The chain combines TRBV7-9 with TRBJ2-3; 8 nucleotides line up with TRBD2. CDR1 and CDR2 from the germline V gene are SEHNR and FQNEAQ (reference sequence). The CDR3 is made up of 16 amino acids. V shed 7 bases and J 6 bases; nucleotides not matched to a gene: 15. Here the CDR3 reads CASTISGSGGRDTQYF. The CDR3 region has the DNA TGTGCCAGCACCATCTCAGGTTCGGGAGGGCGGGATACGCAGTATTTT.

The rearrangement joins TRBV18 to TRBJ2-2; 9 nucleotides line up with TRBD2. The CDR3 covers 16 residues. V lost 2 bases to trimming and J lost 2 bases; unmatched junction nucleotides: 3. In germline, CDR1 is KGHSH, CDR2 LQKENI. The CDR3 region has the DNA TGTGCCAGCTCACCATTGACTAGCGGAAACACCGGGGAGCTGTTTTTT. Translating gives CASSPLTSGNTGELFF.

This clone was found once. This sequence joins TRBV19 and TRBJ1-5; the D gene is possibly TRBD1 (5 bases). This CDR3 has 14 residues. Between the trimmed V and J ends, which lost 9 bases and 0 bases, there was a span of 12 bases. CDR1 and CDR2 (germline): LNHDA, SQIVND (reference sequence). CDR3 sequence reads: CASQGGNSNQPQHF. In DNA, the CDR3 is TGTGCCAGCCAGGGCGGGAATAGCAATCAGCCCCAGCATTTT.

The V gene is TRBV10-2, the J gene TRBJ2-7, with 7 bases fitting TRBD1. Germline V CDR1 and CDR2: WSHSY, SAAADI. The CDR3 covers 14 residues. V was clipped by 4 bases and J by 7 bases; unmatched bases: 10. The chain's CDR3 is CASSVWTGKSEQYF. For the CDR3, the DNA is TGCGCCAGCAGTGTATGGACAGGCAAGTCTGAGCAGTACTTC.

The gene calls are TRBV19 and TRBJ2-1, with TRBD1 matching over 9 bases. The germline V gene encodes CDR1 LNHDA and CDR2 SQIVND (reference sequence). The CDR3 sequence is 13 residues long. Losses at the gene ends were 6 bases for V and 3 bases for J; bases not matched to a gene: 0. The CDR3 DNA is TGTGCCAGTAGGACAGGGGGCTACAATGAGCAGTTCTTC. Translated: CASRTGGYNEQFF.

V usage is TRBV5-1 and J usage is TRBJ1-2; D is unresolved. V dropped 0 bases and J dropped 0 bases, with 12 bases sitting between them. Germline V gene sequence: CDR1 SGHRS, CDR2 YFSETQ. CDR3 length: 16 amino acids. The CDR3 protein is CASSLAITVPNYGYTF. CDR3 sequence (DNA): TGCGCCAGCAGCTTGGCCATAACAGTTCCTAACTATGGCTACACCTTC.

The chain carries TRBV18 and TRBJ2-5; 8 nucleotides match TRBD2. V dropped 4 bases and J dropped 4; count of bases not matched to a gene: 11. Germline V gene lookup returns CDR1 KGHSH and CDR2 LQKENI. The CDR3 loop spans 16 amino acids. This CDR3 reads CASSQSVSGSGETQYF. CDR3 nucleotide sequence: TGTGCCAGCTCACAGTCTGTCAGCGGGAGTGGAGAGACCCAGTACTTC.